The clone carrying this T cell receptor beta chain was picked up many times. Antigen specificity is unknown. These data originate in a study of CD8 T cells in ankylosing spondylitis. Study observations and caveats: Among TCR beta sequences, a motif of under ten highly homologous variants appeared characteristic of ankylosing spondylitis blood. There were earlier reports of some motif variants in reactive arthritis synovial fluid and blood. Researchers report that disease-linked clones proved CD8+ and relatively rare in peripheral blood. Reportedly, matched ankylosing spondylitis synovial fluid was significantly enriched for disease-linked clones.

The germline V gene has CDR1 MNHEY and CDR2 SVGAGI. The CDR3 runs to 16 residues. Trimming pared 2 bases from V and 3 bases from J, leaving 15 bases between. TCRdb reprocessed the 5' RACE reads via MiXCR and lists one record per CDR3 protein. The sample includes under 300,000 distinct CDR3 sequences, under 20% seen only once; the top ten take approximately 32%. What was sequenced was blood, either unsorted or a sorted T cell fraction (not recorded which). This chain uses TRBV6-5 with TRBJ2-3; D could derive from TRBD1 or TRBD2 (5 bases each). The receptor was isolated from a male donor with ankylosing spondylitis or in good health (not recorded which). The CDR3 is CASSYNLRGATDTQYF. The DNA for the CDR3 is TGTGCCAGCAGTTACAATTTACGGGGCGCGACAGATACGCAGTATTTT.